This entry lists 8 T cell receptor beta chains sequenced from one sample in a study of spatial heterogeneity in lung cancer. The time point: sample taken at primary tumor resection. Material for sequencing was whole RNA from tumor, nontumor lung or frozen PBMC, left unsorted. One entry per CDR3 protein results from TCRdb running MiXCR on the 5' RACE reads. The sample has 45,000 to 55,000 distinct CDR3 sequences, around 5.2% seen once. The specimen comprised PBMCs, sampled at surgery. All receptors come from a male donor with early-stage non-small cell lung cancer.

In its sample, this clonotype was seen many times. The chain employs TRBV6-5 and TRBJ1-1; D is perhaps TRBD1 (5 bases). Trimming took off 8 bases at V and 11 bases at J, with 21 bases between the two ends. The CDR3 length is 13 residues. Per the germline V gene, CDR1 is MNHEY and CDR2 is SVGAGI. The CDR3 DNA is TGTGCCAGCTCTAAGGGGCCCCCGGACGGGGCTTTCTTT. Its protein is CASSKGPPDGAFF.

This clonotype was detected ten times or more. The chain uses TRBV2 and TRBJ2-2, with a tentative D call TRBD2 (6 bases). V lost 5 bases to trimming and J lost 0 bases, with 13 bases between them. The CDR3 spans 16 residues. Looked up from germline, CDR1 is SNHLY and CDR2 is FYNNEI. The CDR3 loop is CASSLLGLPNTGELFF. The CDR3 DNA sequence: TGTGCCAGCAGTCTTCTGGGACTCCCGAACACCGGGGAGCTGTTTTTT.

This clonotype was seen repeatedly, ten times or more. The J gene is TRBJ1-1, the V gene TRBV6-1; D is ambiguous. V lost 4 bases and J 5 bases, leaving 11 bases between the germline ends. CDR1 and CDR2 from the germline V gene are MNHNS and SASEGT. The CDR3 has 13 residues. CDR3 nucleotide sequence: TGTGCCAGCAGTGCGGGGTGGGAAACTGAAGCTTTCTTT. It encodes CASSAGWETEAFF.

Ten or more counts support this clonotype. V usage is TRBV5-1 and J usage is TRBJ2-3, with 7 bases aligning to TRBD1. The germline gives CDR1 SGHRS, CDR2 YFSETQ. V gave up 1 base and J gave up 4 bases; unmatched junction bases: 9. The length of the CDR3 is 16 residues. In nucleotides, the CDR3 is TGCGCCAGCAGCTTGATAAAACAGGGGACACCAGATACGCAGTATTTT. Protein product: CASSLIKQGTPDTQYF.

The rearrangement links TRBV7-2 to TRBJ2-3, with 10 bases fitting TRBD1. The CDR3 loop spans 16 amino acids. With 3 bases clipped from V and 3 bases from J, the junction kept 6 bases outside the gene matches. CDR1 SGHTA and CDR2 FQGNSA come from the germline V gene. The CDR3 DNA reads as TGTGCCAGCAGCTTTTATCGACAGGGGGCAACAGATACGCAGTATTTT. As protein: CASSFYRQGATDTQYF.

This clonotype was picked up many times. The chain uses TRBV6-6 and TRBJ2-3; no firm D call. Trimming left V 0 bases short and J 4 bases short, with 11 bases between. The germline gives CDR1 MNHNY, CDR2 SVGAGI (reference sequence). CDR3 size: 15 residues. The CDR3 protein is CASSYSELRPDTQYF. For the CDR3, the DNA is TGTGCCAGCAGTTACTCGGAGCTTAGGCCAGATACGCAGTATTTT.

This clonotype showed up many times. This chain connects TRBV7-2 to TRBJ2-3; D possibly uses TRBD1 or TRBD2 (6 bases each). The V end was cut by 5 bases, the J end by 0 bases, with 15 bases between. CDR1 is SGHTA, CDR2 FQGNSA, per germline. The CDR3 contains 16 residues. In DNA, the CDR3 is TGTGCCAGCAGCGCCTTGGGGGGCGGCAGCACAGATACGCAGTATTTT. Its protein is CASSALGGGSTDTQYF. The full variable domain, completed using reference TRBV7-2 and TRBJ2-3, is GAGVSQSPSNKVTEKGKDVELRCDPISGHTALYWYRQSLGQGLEFLIYFQGNSAPDKSGLPSDRFSAERTGGSVSTLTIQRTQQEDSAVYLCASSALGGGSTDTQYFGPGTRLTVL.

This clonotype occurred many times. The V call is TRBV20-1, the J call TRBJ1-1, with D maybe TRBD1 (5 bases). V lost 0 bases and J 6 bases, leaving 17 bases between the germline ends. Germline CDR1 reads DFQATT; CDR2 reads SNEGSKA (reference sequence). CDR3 length: 15 amino acids. The CDR3 sequence: CSARDRGVFGAEAFF. CDR3 DNA: TGCAGTGCTAGAGATCGGGGGGTATTCGGCGCTGAAGCTTTCTTT.